This T cell receptor beta chain was captured by sequencing in a study of regulatory dendritic cells for organ transplantation. CDR1 is SEHNR and CDR2 is FQNEAQ in the germline V gene (reference sequence). This CDR3 comprises 15 residues. With 3 bases clipped from V and 8 bases from J, the junction kept 4 bases outside the gene matches. Sequencing used immunoSEQ multiplex PCR; TCRdb keeps in-frame clones, though not all of them. The table lists roughly 5,700 clones, around three fifths of them singletons. Memory T cells were CD45RO+, naive were CD45RA+, sorted by FACS. General observations from the study: Considerable individual heterogeneity was seen in alloreactive memory CD8+ T cells. Naive CD4+ and CD8+ repertoires were highly diverse; memory CD8+ was most oligoclonal. Memory CD8+ clonal expansion seemed more limited with regulatory than mature dendritic cells.

On this clone: No antigen is known for it.

The sequenced sample was memory CD8+ T cells from blood. Subset of the sample: CD45RO+ memory T cells. The source of this sequence is a human donor in good health. V is TRBV7-9 and J is TRBJ1-6, with 10 positions matching TRBD1. In DNA, the CDR3 is TGTGCCAGCAGCTTTCCGACAGGGGGCGATTCACCCCTCCACTTT. This translates into CASSFPTGGDSPLHF.